Presented here are 18 T cell receptor beta chains from one specimen sequenced in a study of blood T cell repertoires in COVID-19. TCRdb's copy holds only in-frame clones and misses some; the assay was immunoSEQ multiplex PCR. The sample comprises about 170,000 clones, 75% to 90% of which are singletons, and roughly 4.5% rests with the top ten. The sample was PBMCs or T cells enriched from blood (not recorded which). These receptors were collected from a woman between 50 and 59 years old who had recovered from COVID-19.

The genes are TRBV5-4 and TRBJ1-1; the match to TRBD1 covers 7 bases. This CDR3 has 16 amino acids. CDR1 is SGHNT, CDR2 YYREEE, per germline (reference sequence). Trimming took 3 bases from V and 1 from J; bases not matched to a gene: 9. CDR3 sequence (DNA): TGTGCCAGCAGCTGGGACAGCAGCACCTCGAACACTGAAGCTTTCTTT. It encodes CASSWDSSTSNTEAFF.

The J gene is TRBJ1-5, the V gene TRBV7-8; tentatively, D is TRBD1 (5 bases). CDR1 is SGHVS and CDR2 is FQNEAQ in the germline V gene. This CDR3 region has 16 residues. Trimming pared 4 bases from V and 5 bases from J, leaving 18 bases between. In DNA, the CDR3 is TGTGCCAGCAGCTCCTCCGTGGGGGGGATCTATCAGCCCCAGCATTTT. It codes for CASSSSVGGIYQPQHF.

This chain links TRBV11-2 with TRBJ2-2; D is perhaps TRBD1 (5 bases). The germline V and J ends were trimmed by 9 bases and 1 base, with 12 bases remaining between them. The CDR3 is made up of 14 amino acids. Germline CDR1 and CDR2: SGHAT and FQNNGV. CDR3 protein: CASKKTGNTGELFF. CDR3 in DNA: TGTGCCAGTAAAAAAACAGGGAACACCGGGGAGCTGTTTTTT.

The chain recombines TRBV5-8 with TRBJ1-5; no definite D call. The germline CDR1 and CDR2 sequences are SGHTS and YDEGEE. Trimming took 2 bases from V and 4 from J, leaving 10 bases between them. This CDR3 spans 14 amino acids. The CDR3 coding sequence is TGTGCCAGCAGCTTCGATCCCTATAATCAGCCCCAGCATTTT. Amino acids: CASSFDPYNQPQHF.

The table lists this clone with a count of one. The chain recombines TRBV2 with TRBJ1-4; D is possibly TRBD1 (5 bases). The CDR3 runs 16 residues. V shed 5 bases and J shed 7 bases, with 20 bases lying between them. Germline V gene lookup returns CDR1 SNHLY and CDR2 FYNNEI. CDR3 nucleotides: TGTGCCAGCAGTCCCCCCCCCGGGGGATTGGGTGAAAAACTGTTTTTT. Translated: CASSPPPGGLGEKLFF.

The rearrangement uses TRBV10-2 and TRBJ1-2; tentatively, D is TRBD1 (5 bases). The CDR3 extends over 13 amino acids. Germline V lookup: CDR1 WSHSY, CDR2 SAAADI. Trimming cost V 4 bases and J 1 base, with 7 bases left between them. The CDR3 sequence: CASSGTINYGYTF. The CDR3 DNA reads as TGCGCCAGCAGTGGGACAATTAACTATGGCTACACCTTC.

The V call is TRBV29-1, the J call TRBJ2-1, with D perhaps TRBD1 (8 bases). There are 12 residues in the CDR3. The germline V gene encodes CDR1 SQVTM and CDR2 ANQGSEA. V was trimmed by 6 bases and J by 7 bases, leaving 13 bases between them. The CDR3 DNA reads TGCAGCGTCCACAGGGGGGGGAATGAGCAGTTCTTC. Protein product: CSVHRGGNEQFF.

V is TRBV2 and J is TRBJ2-3, with TRBD1 identical over 9 bases. From germline, CDR1 is SNHLY and CDR2 FYNNEI. CDR3 length: 15 residues. The J segment lost 8 bases and the V segment lost 7 bases, leaving 13 bases of the junction unmatched. CDR3 residues: CASNKAGQGSGTQYF. DNA of the CDR3: TGTGCCAGCAACAAGGCAGGACAGGGGTCGGGTACGCAGTATTTT.

The genes are TRBV18 and TRBJ2-1, with a possible D match to TRBD2 (5 bases). Looked up from germline, CDR1 is KGHSH and CDR2 is LQKENI. Between the trimmed V and J ends, which lost 3 bases and 4 bases, there was a span of 25 bases. CDR3 size: 19 residues. The CDR3 sequence: CASSPEEGGPRLIYNEQFF. Here the CDR3 DNA reads TGTGCCAGCTCACCCGAAGAGGGCGGCCCGCGCTTGATTTACAATGAGCAGTTCTTC.

In this sample, this clone turned up once. Germline and junction disagree at one end, which may indicate a read error. V and J are TRBV27 and TRBJ1-1; weak D call: TRBD1 (5 bases). This CDR3 comprises 14 residues. The germline V gene has CDR1 MNHEY and CDR2 SMNVEV (reference sequence). The CDR3 loop is CAVGGTGVNIEAFF. DNA for the CDR3: TGTGCCGTGGGGGGTACAGGCGTGAACATTGAAGCTTTCTTT.

The rearrangement links TRBV18 to TRBJ1-4; 10 nucleotides match TRBD1. The CDR3 spans 18 residues. V gave up 3 bases and J gave up 0 bases; unmatched junction bases: 7. CDR1 is KGHSH and CDR2 is LQKENI in the germline V gene. In nucleotides, the CDR3 is TGTGCCAGCTCACCGGTCGCGGGACAGGGGACAACTAATGAAAAACTGTTTTTT. Encoded protein: CASSPVAGQGTTNEKLFF.

The chain combines TRBV5-4 with TRBJ2-3; 7 bases align to TRBD2. The CDR3 extends over 14 amino acids. In germline, CDR1 is SGHNT, CDR2 YYREEE (reference sequence). With V trimmed by 4 bases and J by 7 bases, 9 bases remained unmatched. This CDR3 reads CASSLAGTTHTQYF. CDR3 sequence (DNA): TGTGCCAGCAGCCTAGCCGGGACTACCCATACGCAGTATTTT.

This clone was counted once. This chain links TRBV5-6 with TRBJ1-1; D remains ambiguous. V lost 2 bases and J lost 1, with 9 bases in between. Germline CDR1 reads SGHDT; CDR2 reads YYEEEE. The CDR3 consists of 14 residues. CDR3 in amino acids: CASSFERRNTEAFF. CDR3 bases: TGTGCCAGCAGCTTTGAGCGACGGAACACTGAAGCTTTCTTT.

This rearrangement joins TRBV19 to TRBJ1-5, with D unresolved. Germline assignment: CDR1 LNHDA and CDR2 SQIVND (reference sequence). V shed 3 bases and J shed 0 bases, with 9 bases lying between them. The length of the CDR3 is 15 residues. DNA of the CDR3: TGTGCCAGTAGTATCCAAGCCTATAGCAATCAGCCCCAGCATTTT. Translation: CASSIQAYSNQPQHF.

The V gene is TRBV5-6, the J gene TRBJ2-5; TRBD1 matches 9 bases. The CDR3 loop spans 16 amino acids. The ends lost 7 bases at V and 4 bases at J; junction bases unmatched: 14. CDR1 is SGHDT, CDR2 YYEEEE, per germline. CDR3 protein: CASAPGAHRGRETQYF. The DNA of the CDR3 is TGTGCCAGCGCCCCCGGAGCCCACAGGGGGCGAGAGACCCAGTACTTC.

The rearrangement uses TRBV6-5 and TRBJ1-2; D unclear. Trimming pared 8 bases from V and 4 bases from J, leaving 11 bases between. CDR1 is MNHEY and CDR2 is SVGAGI in the germline V gene. The CDR3 is made up of 12 amino acids. In DNA, the CDR3 is TGTGCCAGCGGCTTCCCCACCTATGGCTACACCTTC. As protein: CASGFPTYGYTF.

In the case of this clone: One junction end disagrees with the germline gene, perhaps due to a read error. Other DNA sequences of this sample code for an identical CDR3. The chain has TRBV4-2 and TRBJ2-5, with D possibly TRBD2 on 6 matching bases. The CDR3 extends over 16 amino acids. CDR1 is LGHNA, CDR2 YNFKEQ, per germline. CDR3 sequence: CASSQDGGTGLETQYF. In DNA form, the CDR3 reads TGTGCCAGCAGTCAAGATGGGGGGACGGGGTTGGAGACCCAGTACTTC.

The chain joins TRBV18 to TRBJ1-5; TRBD1 agrees at 8 bases. With V trimmed by 2 bases and J by 9 bases, 9 bases remained unmatched. CDR3 length: 15 amino acids. The germline CDR1 and CDR2 sequences are KGHSH and LQKENI. CDR3 nucleotides: TGTGCCAGCTCACCAACAGGGGGAGGAGATGTGCCCCAGCATTTT. Translation gives CASSPTGGGDVPQHF.